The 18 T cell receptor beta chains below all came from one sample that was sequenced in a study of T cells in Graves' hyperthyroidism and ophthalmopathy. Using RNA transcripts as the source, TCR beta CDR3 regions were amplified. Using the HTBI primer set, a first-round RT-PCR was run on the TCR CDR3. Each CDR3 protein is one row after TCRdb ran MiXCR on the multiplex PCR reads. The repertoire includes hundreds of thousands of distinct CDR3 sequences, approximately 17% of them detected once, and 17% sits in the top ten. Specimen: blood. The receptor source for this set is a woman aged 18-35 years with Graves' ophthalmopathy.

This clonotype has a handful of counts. The DNA for the CDR3 is TGTGCCAGCAGCCGACAGGGGATTAACACCGGGGAGCTGTTTTTT. Protein: CASSRQGINTGELFF. This chain links TRBV7-3 with TRBJ2-2, with 8 bases identical to TRBD1. The CDR3 covers 15 residues. Per the germline V gene, CDR1 is SGHTA and CDR2 is FQGTGA. The V and J ends lost 5 bases and 2 bases, in that order; junction bases with no gene match: 4.

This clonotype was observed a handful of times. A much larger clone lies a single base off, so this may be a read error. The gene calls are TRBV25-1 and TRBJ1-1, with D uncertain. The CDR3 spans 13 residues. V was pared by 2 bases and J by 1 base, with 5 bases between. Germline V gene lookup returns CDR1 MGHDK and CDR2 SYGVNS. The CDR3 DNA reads TGTGCCAGCAGTGAAATGCCGAACACTGAAGCTTTCTTT. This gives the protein CASSEMPNTEAFF.

The CDR3 sequence: CSARLTSASQFF. CDR3 DNA: TGCAGTGCTAGGCTAACTAGTGCCTCGCAGTTCTTC. This chain links TRBV20-1 with TRBJ2-1, with a tentative D call TRBD2 (5 bases). Germline CDR1 reads DFQATT; CDR2 reads SNEGSKA (reference sequence). The CDR3 is 12 residues long. The V end was cut by 3 bases, the J end by 12 bases, with 15 bases between.

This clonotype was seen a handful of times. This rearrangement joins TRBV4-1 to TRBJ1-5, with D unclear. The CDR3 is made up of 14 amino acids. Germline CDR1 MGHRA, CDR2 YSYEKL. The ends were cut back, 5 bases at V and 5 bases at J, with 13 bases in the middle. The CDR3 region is CASSVLVLHQPQHF. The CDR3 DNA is TGCGCCAGCAGCGTTTTAGTTCTGCATCAGCCCCAGCATTTT.

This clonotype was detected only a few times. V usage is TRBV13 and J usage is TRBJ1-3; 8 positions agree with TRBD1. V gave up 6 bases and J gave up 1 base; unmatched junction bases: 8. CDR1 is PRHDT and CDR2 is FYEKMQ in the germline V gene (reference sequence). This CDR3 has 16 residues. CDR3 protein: CASSSTGDESGNTIYF. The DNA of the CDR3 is TGTGCCAGCAGTTCGACAGGGGACGAATCTGGAAACACCATATATTTT.

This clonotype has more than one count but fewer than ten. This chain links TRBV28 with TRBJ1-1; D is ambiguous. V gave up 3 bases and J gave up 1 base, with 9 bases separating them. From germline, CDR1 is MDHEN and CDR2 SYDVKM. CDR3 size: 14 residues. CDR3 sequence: CASSLPPKNTEAFF. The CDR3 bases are TGTGCCAGCAGTTTGCCTCCAAAGAACACTGAAGCTTTCTTT.

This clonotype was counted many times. DNA for the CDR3: TGTGCCAGCAGCGTAGGATCGAACACTGAAGCTTTCTTT. Its protein is CASSVGSNTEAFF. The chain couples TRBV9 to TRBJ1-1; unclear D gene. The V and J ends lost 0 bases and 1 base respectively, with 4 bases between them. The CDR3 covers 13 residues. From germline, CDR1 is SGDLS and CDR2 YYNGEE.

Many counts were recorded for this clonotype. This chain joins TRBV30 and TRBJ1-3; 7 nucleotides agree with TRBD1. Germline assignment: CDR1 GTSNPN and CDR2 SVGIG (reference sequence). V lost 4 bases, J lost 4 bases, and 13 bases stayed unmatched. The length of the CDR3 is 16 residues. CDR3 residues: CAWMRAGGWYGNTIYF. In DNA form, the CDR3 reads TGTGCCTGGATGCGGGCAGGGGGTTGGTACGGAAACACCATATATTTT. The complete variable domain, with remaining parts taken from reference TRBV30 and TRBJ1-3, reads SQTIHQWPATLVQPVGSPLSLECTVEGTSNPNLYWYRQAAGRGLQLLFYSVGIGQISSEVPQNLSASRPQDRQFILSSKKLLLSDSGFYLCAWMRAGGWYGNTIYFGEGSWLTVV.

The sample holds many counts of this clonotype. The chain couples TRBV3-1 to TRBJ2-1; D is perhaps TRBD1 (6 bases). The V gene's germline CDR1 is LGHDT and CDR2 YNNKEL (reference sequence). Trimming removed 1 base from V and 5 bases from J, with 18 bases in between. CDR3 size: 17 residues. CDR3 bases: TGTGCCAGCAGCCAAGGGCACCAGGGGCCCGTGAACAATGAGCAGTTCTTC. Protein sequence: CASSQGHQGPVNNEQFF.

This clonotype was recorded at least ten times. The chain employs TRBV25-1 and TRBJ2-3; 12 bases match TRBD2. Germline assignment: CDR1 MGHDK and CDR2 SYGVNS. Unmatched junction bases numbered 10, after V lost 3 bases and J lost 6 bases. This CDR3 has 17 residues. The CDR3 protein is CASSDSATSGRLDTQYF. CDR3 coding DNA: TGTGCCAGCAGTGATTCGGCTACTAGCGGGAGGTTGGATACGCAGTATTTT.

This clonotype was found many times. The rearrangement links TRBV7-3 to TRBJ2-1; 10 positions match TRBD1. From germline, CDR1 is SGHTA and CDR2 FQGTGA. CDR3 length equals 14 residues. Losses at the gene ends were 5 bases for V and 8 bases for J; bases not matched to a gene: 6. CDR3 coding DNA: TGTGCCAGCAGCCCGGGACAGGGGTGGCATGAGCAGTTCTTC. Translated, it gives CASSPGQGWHEQFF. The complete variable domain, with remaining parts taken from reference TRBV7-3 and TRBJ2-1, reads GAGVSQTPSNKVTEKGKYVELRCDPISGHTALYWYRQSLGQGPEFLIYFQGTGAADDSGLPNDRFFAVRPEGSVSTLKIQRTERGDSAVYLCASSPGQGWHEQFFGPGTRLTVL.

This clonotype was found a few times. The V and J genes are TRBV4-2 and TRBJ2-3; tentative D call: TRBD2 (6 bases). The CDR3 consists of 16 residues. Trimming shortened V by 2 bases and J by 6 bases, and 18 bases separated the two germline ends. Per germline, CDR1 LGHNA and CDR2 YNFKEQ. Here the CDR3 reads CASSQSRAGGMDTQYF. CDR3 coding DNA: TGTGCCAGCAGCCAATCGCGGGCAGGAGGGATGGATACGCAGTATTTT.

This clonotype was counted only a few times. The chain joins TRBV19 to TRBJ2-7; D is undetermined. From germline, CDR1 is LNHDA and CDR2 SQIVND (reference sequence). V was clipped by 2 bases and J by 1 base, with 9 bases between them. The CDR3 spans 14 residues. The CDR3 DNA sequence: TGTGCCAGTAGTATATATGGGCGTTCCTACGAGCAGTACTTC. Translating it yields CASSIYGRSYEQYF.

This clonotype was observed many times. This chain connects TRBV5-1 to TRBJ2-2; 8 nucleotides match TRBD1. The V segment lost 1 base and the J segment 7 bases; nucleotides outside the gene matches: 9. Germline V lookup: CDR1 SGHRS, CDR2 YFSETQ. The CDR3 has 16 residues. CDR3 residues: CASSLSGAGGNGELFF. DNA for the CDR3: TGCGCCAGCAGCTTGTCAGGAGCAGGGGGCAACGGGGAGCTGTTTTTT. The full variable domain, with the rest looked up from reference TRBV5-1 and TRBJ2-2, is KAGVTQTPRYLIKTRGQQVTLSCSPISGHRSVSWYQQTPGQGLQFLFEYFSETQRNKGNFPGRFSGRQFSNSRSEMNVSTLELGDSALYLCASSLSGAGGNGELFFGEGSRLTVL.

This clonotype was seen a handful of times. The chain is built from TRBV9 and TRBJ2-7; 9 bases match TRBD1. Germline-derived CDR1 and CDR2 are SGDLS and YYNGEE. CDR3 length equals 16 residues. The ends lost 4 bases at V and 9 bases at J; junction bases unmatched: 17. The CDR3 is CASSSEAGTGLLGQYF. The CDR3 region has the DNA TGTGCCAGCAGCTCCGAGGCCGGGACAGGGCTGCTCGGGCAGTACTTC.

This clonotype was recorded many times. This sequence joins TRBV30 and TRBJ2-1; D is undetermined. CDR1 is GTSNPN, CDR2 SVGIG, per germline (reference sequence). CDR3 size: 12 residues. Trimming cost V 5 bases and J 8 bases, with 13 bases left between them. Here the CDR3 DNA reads TGTGCCTGGGGTAGTCTAGGCTATGAGCAGTTCTTC. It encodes CAWGSLGYEQFF.

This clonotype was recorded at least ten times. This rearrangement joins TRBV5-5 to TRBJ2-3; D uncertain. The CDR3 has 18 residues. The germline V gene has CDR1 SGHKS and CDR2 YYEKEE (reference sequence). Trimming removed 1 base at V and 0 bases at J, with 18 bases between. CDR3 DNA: TGTGCCAGCAGCTTGACTCCGTCCCATTCCTCCAGCACAGATACGCAGTATTTT. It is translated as CASSLTPSHSSSTDTQYF.

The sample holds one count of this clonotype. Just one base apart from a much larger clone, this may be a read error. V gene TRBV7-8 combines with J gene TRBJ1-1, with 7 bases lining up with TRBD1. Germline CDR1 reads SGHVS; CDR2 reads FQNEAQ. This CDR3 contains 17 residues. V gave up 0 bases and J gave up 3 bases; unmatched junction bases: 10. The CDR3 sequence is CASSLAFWEGAHTEAFF. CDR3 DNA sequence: TGTGCCAGCAGCTTAGCCTTTTGGGAGGGGGCACACACTGAAGCTTTCTTT.